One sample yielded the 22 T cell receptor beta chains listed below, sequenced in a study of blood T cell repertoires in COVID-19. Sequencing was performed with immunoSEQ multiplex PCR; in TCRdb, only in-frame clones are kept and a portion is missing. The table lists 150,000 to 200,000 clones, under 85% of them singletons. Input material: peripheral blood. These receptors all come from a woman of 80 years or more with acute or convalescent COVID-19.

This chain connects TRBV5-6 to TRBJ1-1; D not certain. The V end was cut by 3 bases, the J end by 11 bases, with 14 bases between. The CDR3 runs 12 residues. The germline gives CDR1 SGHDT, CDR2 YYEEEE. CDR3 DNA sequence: TGTGCCAGCAGCTCAGACCGGCGGTGGGCTTTCTTT. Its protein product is CASSSDRRWAFF.

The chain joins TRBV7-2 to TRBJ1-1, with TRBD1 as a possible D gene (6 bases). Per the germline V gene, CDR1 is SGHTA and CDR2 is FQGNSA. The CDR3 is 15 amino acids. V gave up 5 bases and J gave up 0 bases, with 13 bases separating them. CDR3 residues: CASSPVGDMNTEAFF. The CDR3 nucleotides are TGTGCCAGCAGCCCGGTGGGGGACATGAACACTGAAGCTTTCTTT.

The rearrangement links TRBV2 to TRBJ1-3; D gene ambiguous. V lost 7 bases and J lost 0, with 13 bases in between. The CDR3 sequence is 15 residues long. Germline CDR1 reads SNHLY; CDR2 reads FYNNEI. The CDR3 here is CASTTEEVSGNTIYF. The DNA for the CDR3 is TGTGCCAGCACAACAGAGGAGGTCTCTGGAAACACCATATATTTT.

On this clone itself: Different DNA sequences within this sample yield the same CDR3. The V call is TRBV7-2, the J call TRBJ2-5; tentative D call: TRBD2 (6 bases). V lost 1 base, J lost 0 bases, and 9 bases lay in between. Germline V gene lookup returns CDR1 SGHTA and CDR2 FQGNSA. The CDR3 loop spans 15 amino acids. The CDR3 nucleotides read TGTGCCAGCAGCTTAGACCGGGGGTACCAAGAGACCCAGTACTTC. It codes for CASSLDRGYQETQYF.

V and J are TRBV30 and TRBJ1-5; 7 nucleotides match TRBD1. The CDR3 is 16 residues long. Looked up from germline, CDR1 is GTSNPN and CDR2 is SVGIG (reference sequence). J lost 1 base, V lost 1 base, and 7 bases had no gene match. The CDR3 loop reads CAWSARSGGSNQPQHF. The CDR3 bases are TGTGCCTGGAGTGCGCGGTCAGGGGGAAGCAATCAGCCCCAGCATTTT.

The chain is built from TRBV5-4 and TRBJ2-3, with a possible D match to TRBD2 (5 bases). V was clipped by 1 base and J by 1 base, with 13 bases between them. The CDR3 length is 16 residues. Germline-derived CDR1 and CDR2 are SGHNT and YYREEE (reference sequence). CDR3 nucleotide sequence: TGTGCCAGCAGCTTGCCATCTAGCTGGGGCACAGATACGCAGTATTTT. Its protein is CASSLPSSWGTDTQYF.

The DNA for the CDR3 is TGTGCCAGCAGTTACCCAGCGGGTACCACCTACGAGCAGTACTTC. This gives the protein CASSYPAGTTYEQYF. The gene calls are TRBV6-2 or TRBV6-3 and TRBJ2-7, with D perhaps matching TRBD2 (6 bases). The CDR3 loop spans 15 amino acids. The germline V gene encodes CDR1 MNHEY and CDR2 SVGEGT. The ends were cut back, 2 bases at V and 2 bases at J, with 13 bases in the middle.

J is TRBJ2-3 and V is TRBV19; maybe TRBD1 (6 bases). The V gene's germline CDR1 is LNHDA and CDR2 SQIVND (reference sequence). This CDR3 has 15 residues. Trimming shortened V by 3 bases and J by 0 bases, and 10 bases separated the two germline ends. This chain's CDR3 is CASSISGASTDTQYF. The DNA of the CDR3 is TGTGCCAGTAGTATCTCAGGGGCCAGCACAGATACGCAGTATTTT.

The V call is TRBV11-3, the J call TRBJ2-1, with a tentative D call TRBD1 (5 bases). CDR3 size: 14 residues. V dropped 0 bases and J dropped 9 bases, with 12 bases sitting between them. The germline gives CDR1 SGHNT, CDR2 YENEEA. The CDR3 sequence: CASSLEGRVGEQFF. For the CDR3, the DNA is TGTGCCAGCAGCTTAGAGGGCAGGGTGGGTGAGCAGTTCTTC.

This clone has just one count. The CDR3 DNA follows: TGTGCCAGCACAACCGGGACACAAGAGACCCAGTACTTC. Its translation: CASTTGTQETQYF. The V call is TRBV5-4, the J call TRBJ2-5, with a tentative D call TRBD1 (6 bases). This CDR3 has 13 amino acids. Germline V gene data show CDR1 as SGHNT and CDR2 as YYREEE (reference sequence). The germline V and J ends were trimmed by 6 bases and 2 bases, with 11 bases remaining between them.

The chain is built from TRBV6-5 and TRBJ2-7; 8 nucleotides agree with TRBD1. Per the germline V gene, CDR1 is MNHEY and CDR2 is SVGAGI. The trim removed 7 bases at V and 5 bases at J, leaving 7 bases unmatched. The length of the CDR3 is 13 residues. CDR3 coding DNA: TGTGCCAGCAAACGACAGGGGAGGAACGAGCAGTACTTC. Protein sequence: CASKRQGRNEQYF.

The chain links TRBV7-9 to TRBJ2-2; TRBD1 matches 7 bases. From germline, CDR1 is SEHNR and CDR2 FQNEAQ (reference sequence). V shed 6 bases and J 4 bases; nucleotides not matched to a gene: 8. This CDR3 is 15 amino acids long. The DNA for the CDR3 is TGTGCCAGCAGACGCGACAGGGCCGGCACCGGGGAGCTGTTTTTT. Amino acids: CASRRDRAGTGELFF.

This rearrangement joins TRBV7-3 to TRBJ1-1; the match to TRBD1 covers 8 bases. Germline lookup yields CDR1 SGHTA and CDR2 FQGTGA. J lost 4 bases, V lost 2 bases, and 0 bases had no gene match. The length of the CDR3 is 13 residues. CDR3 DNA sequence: TGTGCCAGCAGCTTAGGGACAGGCACTGAAGCTTTCTTT. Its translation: CASSLGTGTEAFF.

DNA of the CDR3: TGCAGTGCTAGTCCCCGGGGTCTATCCTACGAGCAGTACTTC. Its protein is CSASPRGLSYEQYF. The chain employs TRBV20-1 and TRBJ2-7; D is possibly TRBD2 (5 bases). Trimming shortened V by 3 bases and J by 1 base, and 13 bases separated the two germline ends. This CDR3 has 14 residues. In germline, CDR1 is DFQATT, CDR2 SNEGSKA (reference sequence).

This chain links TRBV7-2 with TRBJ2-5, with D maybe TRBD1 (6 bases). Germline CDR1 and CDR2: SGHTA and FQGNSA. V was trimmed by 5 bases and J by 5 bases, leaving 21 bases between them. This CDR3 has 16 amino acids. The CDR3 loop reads CASSPDQGRSGETQYF. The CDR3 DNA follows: TGTGCCAGCAGCCCGGACCAGGGGCGCAGTGGGGAGACCCAGTACTTC. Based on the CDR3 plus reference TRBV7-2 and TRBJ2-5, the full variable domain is GAGVSQSPSNKVTEKGKDVELRCDPISGHTALYWYRQSLGQGLEFLIYFQGNSAPDKSGLPSDRFSAERTGGSVSTLTIQRTQQEDSAVYLCASSPDQGRSGETQYFGPGTRLLVL.

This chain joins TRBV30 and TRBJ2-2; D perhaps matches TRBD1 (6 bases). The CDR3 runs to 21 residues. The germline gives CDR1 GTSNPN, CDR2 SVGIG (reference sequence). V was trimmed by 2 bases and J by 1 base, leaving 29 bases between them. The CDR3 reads CAWSYLGWGAETGQNTGELFF. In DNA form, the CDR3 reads TGTGCCTGGAGTTATCTCGGTTGGGGCGCTGAGACAGGACAGAACACCGGGGAGCTGTTTTTT. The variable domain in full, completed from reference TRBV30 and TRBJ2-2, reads SQTIHQWPATLVQPVGSPLSLECTVEGTSNPNLYWYRQAAGRGLQLLFYSVGIGQISSEVPQNLSASRPQDRQFILSSKKLLLSDSGFYLCAWSYLGWGAETGQNTGELFFGEGSRLTVL.

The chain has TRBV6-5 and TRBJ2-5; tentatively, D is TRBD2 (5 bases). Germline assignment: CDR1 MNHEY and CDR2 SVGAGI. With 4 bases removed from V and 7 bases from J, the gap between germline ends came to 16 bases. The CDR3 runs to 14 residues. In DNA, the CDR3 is TGTGCCAGCAGTTCGACTGTCCCTCGGGGGACCCAGTACTTC. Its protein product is CASSSTVPRGTQYF.

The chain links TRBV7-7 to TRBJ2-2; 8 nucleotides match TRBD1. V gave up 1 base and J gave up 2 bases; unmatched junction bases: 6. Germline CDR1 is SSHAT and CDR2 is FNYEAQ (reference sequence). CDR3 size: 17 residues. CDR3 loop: CASSLVQGQENTGELFF. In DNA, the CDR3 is TGTGCCAGCAGCTTAGTTCAGGGACAGGAAAACACCGGGGAGCTGTTTTTT.

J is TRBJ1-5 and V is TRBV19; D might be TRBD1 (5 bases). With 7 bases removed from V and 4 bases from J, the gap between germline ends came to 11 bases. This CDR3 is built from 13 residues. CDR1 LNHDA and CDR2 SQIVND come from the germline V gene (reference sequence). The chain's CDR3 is CASTGQGNQPQHF. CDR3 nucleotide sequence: TGTGCCAGTACGGGTCAGGGAAATCAGCCCCAGCATTTT.

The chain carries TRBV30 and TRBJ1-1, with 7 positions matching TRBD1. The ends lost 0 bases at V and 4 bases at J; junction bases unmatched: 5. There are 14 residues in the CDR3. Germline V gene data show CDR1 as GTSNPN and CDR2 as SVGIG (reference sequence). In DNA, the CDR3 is TGTGCCTGGAGTGTAGGGCCAGGGGGCACTGAAGCTTTCTTT. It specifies CAWSVGPGGTEAFF.

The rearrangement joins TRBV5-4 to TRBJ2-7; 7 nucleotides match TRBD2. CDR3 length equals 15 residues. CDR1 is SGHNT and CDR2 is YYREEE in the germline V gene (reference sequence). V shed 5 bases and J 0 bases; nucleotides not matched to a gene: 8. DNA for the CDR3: TGTGCCAGCAGTCCTTCCCTAGCGGCCTCCTACGAGCAGTACTTC. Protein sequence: CASSPSLAASYEQYF.

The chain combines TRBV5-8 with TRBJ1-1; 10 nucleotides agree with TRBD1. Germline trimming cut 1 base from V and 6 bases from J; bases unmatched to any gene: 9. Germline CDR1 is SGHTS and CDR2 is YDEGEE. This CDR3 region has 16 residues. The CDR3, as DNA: TGTGCCAGCAGCTTGAGTGCGACAGGGGGCAAGTCTGAAGCTTTCTTT. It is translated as CASSLSATGGKSEAFF.